This entry lists 15 T cell receptor beta chains sequenced from one sample in a study of metastatic and nonmetastatic thyroid tumors. TCRdb recomputed clones from the PCR reads via MiXCR. In the table there are about 20,000 clones, less than 30% of which are singletons. Before thyroid surgery, none of the patients had received any treatment. What was sequenced was tumor tissue. These receptors all come from a female donor with papillary thyroid cancer or a benign thyroid nodule (not recorded which). Some clones in this sample may be carry-over from other donors' samples.

This clone has at least ten counts. The chain carries TRBV27 and TRBJ1-5, with D possibly matching TRBD1 (6 bases). Germline CDR1 MNHEY, CDR2 SMNVEV (reference sequence). The CDR3 is made up of 15 amino acids. V lost 10 bases to trimming and J lost 4 bases, with 20 bases between them. As DNA, the CDR3 is TGTGCCATCCTACGGCAGGGGAGAGGGAATCAGCCCCAGCATTTT. It translates to CAILRQGRGNQPQHF.

This clone has at least ten counts. This may arise from a read error, as a much more abundant clone is one base away. Other DNA variants within this sample encode the same CDR3. This chain links TRBV18 with TRBJ2-1; D gene uncertain. CDR3 size: 14 residues. V was clipped by 2 bases and J by 0 bases, with 5 bases between them. Germline V CDR1 and CDR2: KGHSH, LQKENI. The CDR3 DNA is TGTGCCAGCTCACCAACAGACTCCTACAATGAGCAGTTCTTC. Its translation is CASSPTDSYNEQFF.

This clone was seen a handful of times. This chain connects TRBV4-1 to TRBJ2-2; 7 bases are shared with TRBD2. The CDR3 runs 16 residues. Germline CDR1 MGHRA, CDR2 YSYEKL. Trimming removed 5 bases from V and 2 bases from J; junction bases left unmatched: 8. The CDR3 bases are TGCGCCAGCAGCTTTTCTAGCGGAGGTAACACCGGGGAGCTGTTTTTT. This codes for CASSFSSGGNTGELFF.

This clone was seen repeatedly, ten times or more. A much larger clone differs from this one at a single base, so this may be a read error. The conserved phenylalanine or tryptophan is not found at the CDR3 terminus, so this likely reflects a read error. The rearrangement uses TRBV7-2 and TRBJ2-7; D remains unclear. The V gene's germline CDR1 is SGHTA and CDR2 FQGNSA. This CDR3 is built from 12 residues. Trimming took 3 bases from V and 4 from J, leaving 7 bases between them. The DNA for the CDR3 is TGTGCCAGCAGCTTCTTTGAGTACGAGCAGTACCTC. The encoded protein is CASSFFEYEQYL.

This clone turned up a few times. The genes are TRBV6-5 and TRBJ2-2; perhaps TRBD2 as D (6 bases). CDR3 length equals 18 residues. Between the trimmed V and J ends, which lost 6 bases and 1 base, there was a span of 21 bases. Germline-derived CDR1 and CDR2 are MNHEY and SVGAGI. The CDR3 DNA sequence: TGTGCCAGCAGGGCTCCCCGAGGTACCGGGGGGAACACCGGGGAGCTGTTTTTT. Protein sequence: CASRAPRGTGGNTGELFF.

The gene calls are TRBV30 and TRBJ1-6; maybe TRBD1 (5 bases). Germline CDR1 GTSNPN, CDR2 SVGIG (reference sequence). CDR3 length: 12 residues. V was cut by 5 bases and J by 11 bases, with 13 bases left in between. Written as DNA, the CDR3 is TGTGCCTGGGATGACCGGGGGACACCCCTCCACTTT. Residues: CAWDDRGTPLHF.

A remark on this clone: Likely a read error: the CDR3 ends without its conserved phenylalanine or tryptophan. Because the CDR3's place on the DNA is in doubt, the DNA is left out and the CDR3 is given as listed by TCRdb. Within the sample, other DNA sequences also encode this same CDR3. V is TRBV5-1 and J is TRBJ2-4; the tabulated D call, TRBD1, remains unverified against the DNA. Germline CDR1 is SGHRS and CDR2 is YFSETQ. From its first to its last residue, the CDR3 has 8 amino acids. CDR3 region: CASSKGRP.

A few counts support this clone. The chain carries TRBV20-1 and TRBJ2-7; 15 nucleotides match TRBD2. Germline loops: CDR1 DFQATT, CDR2 SNEGSKA (reference sequence). V shed 5 bases and J 0 bases; nucleotides not matched to a gene: 8. The CDR3 is 17 amino acids. CDR3 sequence (DNA): TGCAGTGCTGCCGGGACTAGCGGGAGGATCAGCTCCTACGAGCAGTACTTC. Protein: CSAAGTSGRISSYEQYF.

This clone was counted a few times. The gene calls are TRBV3-1 and TRBJ1-3; TRBD1 matches at 8 bases. The CDR3 totals 15 residues. The germline V gene has CDR1 LGHDT and CDR2 YNNKEL (reference sequence). V trimming: 1 base; J trimming: 4 bases; junction bases outside the gene matches: 3. The CDR3 DNA follows: TGTGCCAGCAGCCAAGCCCGGACAGGGGGAAACACCATATATTTT. This gives the protein CASSQARTGGNTIYF.

This clone is medium-sized. The V and J genes are TRBV6-2 or TRBV6-3 and TRBJ1-5; 10 positions agree with TRBD1. The CDR3 is made up of 16 amino acids. Germline lookup yields CDR1 MNHEY and CDR2 SVGEGT. Trimming took 7 bases from V and 7 from J; bases not matched to a gene: 13. As DNA, the CDR3 is TGTGCCAGCAATGGGACGGACAGGGGGAAGGGGCAGCCCCAGCATTTT. Translating it yields CASNGTDRGKGQPQHF.

The V and J genes are TRBV5-1 and TRBJ2-1, with TRBD1 identical over 8 bases. V lost 4 bases and J lost 6; bases outside the gene matches: 3. The germline V gene encodes CDR1 SGHRS and CDR2 YFSETQ. The CDR3 has 13 amino acids. The CDR3 spells CASSPGTGNEQFF. The DNA of the CDR3 is TGCGCCAGCAGCCCAGGGACAGGCAATGAGCAGTTCTTC.

This clone was observed a handful of times. The chain employs TRBV10-3 and TRBJ1-1, with D unclear. The CDR3 loop spans 14 amino acids. Germline V CDR1 and CDR2: ENHRY, SYGVKD. Trimming cost V 5 bases and J 1 base, with 11 bases left between them. CDR3 loop: CAISIQRTNTEAFF. CDR3 in DNA: TGTGCCATCAGTATACAGCGAACGAACACTGAAGCTTTCTTT.

This chain joins TRBV20-1 and TRBJ2-3; TRBD1 aligns across 8 bases. The germline V gene encodes CDR1 DFQATT and CDR2 SNEGSKA (reference sequence). V lost 6 bases and J lost 4; bases outside the gene matches: 6. The CDR3 length is 13 residues. The CDR3 DNA reads as TGCAGTGCCACAGGGGGAGGCGCAGATACGCAGTATTTT. Encoded protein: CSATGGGADTQYF.

By share, this clone counts as medium-sized. V gene TRBV4-3 combines with J gene TRBJ2-3, with a weak D call TRBD1 (6 bases). Germline lookup yields CDR1 LGHNA and CDR2 YSLEER. V lost 1 base to trimming and J lost 4 bases, with 12 bases between them. This CDR3 is 15 amino acids long. In DNA form, the CDR3 reads TGCGCCAGCAGCCAAGCTCGGACAGTGGCAGATACGCAGTATTTT. Amino acid sequence: CASSQARTVADTQYF.

This clone is termed medium-sized. V is TRBV6-2 or TRBV6-3 and J is TRBJ2-7; TRBD2 agrees at 15 bases. Germline CDR1 reads MNHEY; CDR2 reads SVGEGT. V lost 6 bases to trimming and J lost 4 bases; unmatched junction nucleotides: 7. There are 16 residues in the CDR3. The CDR3 DNA follows: TGTGCCAGCAGGGGACTAGCGGGAGGTGAGCTGTACGAGCAGTACTTC. Its translation: CASRGLAGGELYEQYF.